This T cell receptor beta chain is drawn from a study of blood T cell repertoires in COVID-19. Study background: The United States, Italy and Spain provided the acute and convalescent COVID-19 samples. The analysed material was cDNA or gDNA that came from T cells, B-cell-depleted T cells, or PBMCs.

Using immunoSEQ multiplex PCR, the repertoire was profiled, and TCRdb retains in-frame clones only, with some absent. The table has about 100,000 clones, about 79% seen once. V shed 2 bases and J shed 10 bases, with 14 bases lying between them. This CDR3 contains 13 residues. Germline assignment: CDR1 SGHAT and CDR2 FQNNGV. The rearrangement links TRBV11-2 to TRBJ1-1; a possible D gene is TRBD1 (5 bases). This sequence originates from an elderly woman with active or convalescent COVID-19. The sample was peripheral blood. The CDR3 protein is CASSLFDSSSAFF. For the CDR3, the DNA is TGTGCCAGCAGCTTATTTGACAGTTCTTCAGCTTTCTTT.